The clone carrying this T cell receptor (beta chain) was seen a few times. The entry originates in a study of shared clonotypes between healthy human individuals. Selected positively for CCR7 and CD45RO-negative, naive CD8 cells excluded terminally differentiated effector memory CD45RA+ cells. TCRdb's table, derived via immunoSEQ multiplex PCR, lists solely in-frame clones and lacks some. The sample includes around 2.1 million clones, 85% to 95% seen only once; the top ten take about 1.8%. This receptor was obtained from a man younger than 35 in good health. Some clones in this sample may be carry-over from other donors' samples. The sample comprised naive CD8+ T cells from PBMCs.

The CDR3 DNA sequence: TGCGCCAGCAGCCAAGTAATGAGGACTGAAGCTTTCTTT. This codes for CASSQVMRTEAFF. This sequence joins TRBV4-3 and TRBJ1-1, with D uncertain. This CDR3 region has 13 residues. The V end lost 1 base, the J end lost 5 bases, and 8 bases lay between the germline ends. From germline, CDR1 is LGHNA and CDR2 YSLEER.